This TCR beta chain was profiled in a study of T-cell memory formation after mild COVID-19. Study-wide background: Clusters were largely donor specific. Study outcomes and limitations: A second wave expanding day 15 to 37 was CD4+-biased; contracting clones were balanced. Among contracting clones, CD4+ were mainly CM/EM and CD8+ enriched in EMRA. Some clones that responded turned up in pre-infection memory, which suggests that cross-reactive memory joined in.

In its sample, this clonotype was seen a few times. The antigen remains unidentified. Germline-derived CDR1 and CDR2 are SGDLS and YYNGEE. The CDR3 totals 16 residues. Trimming removed 0 bases from V and 8 bases from J, with 18 bases in between. Using its own MiXCR run on the 5' RACE reads, TCRdb lists one record per CDR3 protein. The repertoire consists of 300,000 to 400,000 distinct CDR3 sequences, with over 25% occurring once and the leading ten covering less than 15%. The source of this sequence is an adult woman who had mild COVID-19 (a few samples of this study predate the infection). Cell type and time point are not known. The chain is built from TRBV9 and TRBJ2-1, with D possibly matching TRBD2 (6 bases). Sequencing used PBMCs or a T cell subset sorted from them (not recorded which). CDR3 in amino acids: CASSVVSSLAWDEQFF. CDR3 sequence (DNA): TGTGCCAGCAGCGTAGTGTCGAGCCTAGCGTGGGATGAGCAGTTCTTC.